The 32 T cell receptor beta chains given below trace back to one sample, sequenced in a study of blood T cell repertoires in COVID-19 (dated by TCRdb to the early 2020s). Preparation of the library involved the immunoSEQ multiplex PCR assay. Sourced from immuneACCESS, this table was stored by TCRdb with only in-frame sequences that have V and J called. A share of the clones is absent; for the studies checked, an unresolved V gene accounts for under half, and the remainder has no known explanation. The sample yields 350,000 to 500,000 clones; about 90% were counted once. Together, the top ten hold 0.75% to 0.85% of the sample. The sequencing sample was made of peripheral blood. These receptors originate from a man between 18 and 29 years old with COVID-19, enrolled during active disease.

This clone appeared once. This chain links TRBV5-5 with TRBJ2-7; D is uncertain. V was clipped by 3 bases and J by 2 bases, with 6 bases between them. Germline CDR1 SGHKS, CDR2 YYEKEE (reference sequence). The CDR3 is made up of 12 amino acids. As DNA, the CDR3 is TGTGCCAGCAGCTCCACTACCTACGAGCAGTACTTC. Encoded protein: CASSSTTYEQYF.

The genes are TRBV7-6 and TRBJ2-1, with D possibly being TRBD2 (6 bases). Germline values: CDR1 SGHVS, CDR2 FNYEAQ. This CDR3 region has 15 residues. V was trimmed by 0 bases and J by 3 bases, leaving 9 bases between them. The CDR3 DNA reads TGTGCCAGCAGCTTAGCTAGCGGTTTCTACAATGAGCAGTTCTTC. Translated, it gives CASSLASGFYNEQFF.

The chain employs TRBV3-1 (or the pseudogene TRBV3-2) and TRBJ1-2; D call uncertain. This CDR3 region has 13 residues. The V gene's germline CDR1 is LGHDT and CDR2 YNNKEL (reference sequence). V shed 2 bases and J shed 8 bases, with 12 bases lying between them. CDR3 protein: CASSQRPGVGYTF. Here the CDR3 DNA reads TGTGCCAGCAGCCAAAGGCCAGGCGTCGGCTACACCTTC.

CDR3 sequence reads: CASSRKTSGSLGANVLTF. The CDR3 DNA follows: TGTGCCAGCAGCCGAAAGACTAGCGGATCGTTGGGGGCCAACGTCCTGACTTTC. This rearrangement joins TRBV6-6 to TRBJ2-6, with 9 bases aligning to TRBD2. J gave up 4 bases and V 6 bases, and 13 bases lay outside the gene matches. Germline V gene lookup returns CDR1 MNHNY and CDR2 SVGAGI (reference sequence). The CDR3 contains 18 residues.

The rearrangement links TRBV7-9 to TRBJ2-5; no definite D call. V gave up 0 bases and J gave up 4 bases, with 12 bases separating them. CDR1 and CDR2 (germline): SEHNR, FQNEAQ (reference sequence). The CDR3 sequence is 15 residues long. CDR3 residues: CASSLAGYLVETQYF. CDR3 in DNA: TGTGCCAGCAGCTTAGCGGGCTACCTCGTAGAGACCCAGTACTTC.

The chain recombines TRBV18 with TRBJ1-4, with 10 positions matching TRBD1. CDR3 length equals 16 residues. The V segment lost 5 bases and the J segment 7 bases; nucleotides outside the gene matches: 10. Germline CDR1 and CDR2: KGHSH and LQKENI. DNA for the CDR3: TGTGCCAGCTCATATGCAATCGGGACAGGGGCTGAAAAACTGTTTTTT. Its translation is CASSYAIGTGAEKLFF. The entire variable domain, with the rest obtained from reference TRBV18 and TRBJ1-4, is as follows: NAGVMQNPRHLVRRRGQEARLRCSPMKGHSHVYWYRQLPEEGLKFMVYLQKENIIDESGMPKERFSAEFPKEGPSILRIQQVVRGDSAAYFCASSYAIGTGAEKLFFGSGTQLSVL.

The rearrangement joins TRBV4-1 to TRBJ2-1; D might be TRBD1 (5 bases). V was shortened by 1 base and J by 6 bases, with 10 bases between the two germline ends. The CDR3 spans 14 residues. Germline CDR1 and CDR2: MGHRA and YSYEKL. This CDR3 is CASSQVAGSNEQFF. Written as DNA, the CDR3 is TGCGCCAGCAGCCAAGTCGCAGGGTCCAATGAGCAGTTCTTC.

This clone was recorded once. The chain combines TRBV5-6 with TRBJ2-1; perhaps TRBD2 as D (5 bases). The CDR3 is 12 amino acids. Germline CDR1 and CDR2: SGHDT and YYEEEE. V gave up 4 bases and J gave up 10 bases, with 12 bases separating them. The CDR3 DNA reads as TGTGCCAGCAGCCCTGGATCGGGGGAGCAGTTCTTC. Translated, it gives CASSPGSGEQFF.

The genes are TRBV14 and TRBJ1-2; TRBD1 matches 9 bases. After removal of 4 bases from V and 6 bases from J, the junction contained 6 bases not matched to a gene. Germline V gene sequence: CDR1 SGHDN, CDR2 FVKESK. The CDR3 contains 14 residues. CDR3 bases: TGTGCCAGCAGCCGGACCCGGACAGGGGATGGCTACACCTTC. It is translated as CASSRTRTGDGYTF. The variable domain in full, with the rest retrieved from reference TRBV14 and TRBJ1-2, is EAGVTQFPSHSVIEKGQTVTLRCDPISGHDNLYWYRRVMGKEIKFLLHFVKESKQDESGMPNNRFLAERTGGTYSTLKVQPAELEDSGVYFCASSRTRTGDGYTFGSGTRLTVV.

The chain links TRBV10-3 to TRBJ2-4; 7 nucleotides line up with TRBD2. The germline V gene has CDR1 ENHRY and CDR2 SYGVKD. J lost 0 bases, V lost 1 base, and 6 bases had no gene match. The CDR3 consists of 17 residues. As DNA, the CDR3 is TGTGCCATCAGTGAGTTTATGCTAGCGGAAGCCAAAAACATTCAGTACTTC. It is translated as CAISEFMLAEAKNIQYF.

The chain uses TRBV11-2 and TRBJ2-1; 7 bases align to TRBD2. The ends lost 5 bases at V and 4 bases at J; junction bases unmatched: 5. The CDR3 sequence is 14 residues long. Germline V CDR1 and CDR2: SGHAT, FQNNGV. CDR3 coding DNA: TGTGCCAGCAGCGCGTCCGGGAGGTACAATGAGCAGTTCTTC. This codes for CASSASGRYNEQFF.

Comment on this clone: The same CDR3 arises from other DNA sequences in this sample as well. This rearrangement joins TRBV27 to TRBJ1-1; 9 nucleotides line up with TRBD1. The CDR3 totals 14 residues. J was trimmed by 7 bases and V by 5 bases; bases with no gene match: 8. CDR1 MNHEY and CDR2 SMNVEV come from the germline V gene (reference sequence). The CDR3, as DNA: TGTGCCAGCAGTCTCTCCACAGGGGGCATTGAAGCTTTCTTT. It translates to CASSLSTGGIEAFF.

This clone turned up a few times. V is TRBV30 and J is TRBJ1-2; a weak D match, TRBD1 (5 bases). Germline assignment: CDR1 GTSNPN and CDR2 SVGIG (reference sequence). The CDR3 length is 13 residues. The germline V and J ends were trimmed by 0 bases and 6 bases, with 11 bases remaining between them. CDR3 protein: CAWSVGARDGYTF. Here the CDR3 DNA reads TGTGCCTGGAGTGTAGGGGCTCGGGATGGCTACACCTTC.

The chain uses TRBV20-1 and TRBJ2-1; D is uncertain. CDR1 and CDR2 from the germline V gene are DFQATT and SNEGSKA (reference sequence). The length of the CDR3 is 11 residues. With 4 bases removed from V and 8 bases from J, the gap between germline ends came to 9 bases. The CDR3 sequence is CSATAVDEQFF. DNA for the CDR3: TGCAGTGCTACCGCAGTGGATGAGCAGTTCTTC.

The chain employs TRBV10-1 and TRBJ2-2; D is perhaps TRBD1 (6 bases). The germline V and J ends were trimmed by 8 bases and 4 bases, with 8 bases remaining between them. There are 12 residues in the CDR3. Germline CDR1 WNHNN, CDR2 SYGVQD (reference sequence). The CDR3 DNA is TGCGCCAGCCGAGGGGGCACCGGGGAGCTGTTTTTT. Its translation: CASRGGTGELFF.

In its sample, this clone was seen once. V usage is TRBV7-7 and J usage is TRBJ2-5, with TRBD2 as a possible D gene (6 bases). The V and J ends lost 4 bases and 2 bases respectively, with 14 bases between them. Germline V CDR1 and CDR2: SSHAT, FNYEAQ (reference sequence). The CDR3 totals 15 residues. The CDR3 DNA is TGTGCCAGCAGCTCCCTGGGGGGAACTCAAGAGACCCAGTACTTC. Its protein product is CASSSLGGTQETQYF.

V is TRBV12-5 and J is TRBJ1-5, with D possibly being TRBD1 (6 bases). The germline V gene has CDR1 LGHNT and CDR2 FRNRAP. The CDR3 sequence is 13 residues long. The V and J ends lost 9 bases and 0 bases respectively, with 9 bases between them. The CDR3 spells CASHRDSNQPQHF. In nucleotides, the CDR3 is TGTGCTAGCCACAGGGATAGCAATCAGCCCCAGCATTTT. Based on the CDR3 plus reference TRBV12-5 and TRBJ1-5, the full variable domain is DARVTQTPRHKVTEMGQEVTMRCQPILGHNTVFWYRQTMMQGLELLAYFRNRAPLDDSGMPKDRFSAEMPDATLATLKIQPSEPRDSAVYFCASHRDSNQPQHFGDGTRLSIL.

The chain couples TRBV6-6 to TRBJ2-7; TRBD2 aligns across 7 bases. V gave up 2 bases and J gave up 2 bases; unmatched junction bases: 9. The CDR3 spans 16 residues. Per germline, CDR1 MNHNY and CDR2 SVGAGI (reference sequence). The CDR3 DNA reads as TGTGCCAGCAGTTACGTTGGCGGGAGTAAACCCTACGAGCAGTACTTC. This sequence encodes CASSYVGGSKPYEQYF.

The chain has TRBV5-4 and TRBJ2-1; 7 bases match TRBD2. This CDR3 is built from 15 residues. Germline trimming cut 10 bases from V and 3 bases from J; bases unmatched to any gene: 13. Germline V gene lookup returns CDR1 SGHNT and CDR2 YYREEE (reference sequence). This CDR3 reads CAGGTAGVFYNEQFF. The CDR3 nucleotides are TGTGCCGGTGGTACGGCGGGAGTATTCTACAATGAGCAGTTCTTC.

This clone was recorded a few times. J is TRBJ1-1 and V is TRBV5-1; weak D call: TRBD1 (6 bases). Germline values: CDR1 SGHRS, CDR2 YFSETQ. The V end was cut by 4 bases, the J end by 4 bases, with 17 bases between. The length of the CDR3 is 15 residues. The CDR3 protein is CASSPGQGLVTEAFF. Written as DNA, the CDR3 is TGCGCCAGCAGCCCTGGGCAGGGGCTGGTCACTGAAGCTTTCTTT.

This clone occurred once. The V and J genes are TRBV6-5 and TRBJ2-7, with D perhaps matching TRBD1 (5 bases). Germline values: CDR1 MNHEY, CDR2 SVGAGI. Trimming removed 7 bases at V and 0 bases at J, with 10 bases between. The CDR3 runs 13 residues. This CDR3 reads CASTQTASYEQYF. DNA for the CDR3: TGTGCCAGCACCCAGACAGCCTCCTACGAGCAGTACTTC.

The gene calls are TRBV9 and TRBJ1-2, with TRBD1 identical over 10 bases. Losses at the gene ends were 1 base for V and 4 bases for J; bases not matched to a gene: 10. Germline CDR1 and CDR2: SGDLS and YYNGEE. The CDR3 runs 17 residues. For the CDR3, the DNA is TGTGCCAGCAGCGTAAGGCTCGGACAGGGGGGAATCTATGGCTACACCTTC. This gives the protein CASSVRLGQGGIYGYTF.

V is TRBV20-1 and J is TRBJ2-5; D call uncertain. The V gene's germline CDR1 is DFQATT and CDR2 SNEGSKA (reference sequence). This CDR3 spans 11 amino acids. V lost 3 bases, J lost 4 bases, and 6 bases lay in between. As DNA, the CDR3 is TGCAGTGCTAGCGTCAGAGAGACCCAGTACTTC. Its protein product is CSASVRETQYF.

This clone is a singleton in its sample. The chain uses TRBV24-1 and TRBJ2-2; 12 bases agree with TRBD1. This CDR3 has 16 residues. V dropped 5 bases and J dropped 5; count of bases not matched to a gene: 5. CDR1 is KGHDR, CDR2 SFDVKD, per germline. CDR3 residues: CATSGGQGANTGELFF. Written as DNA, the CDR3 is TGTGCCACCAGTGGGGGACAGGGGGCAAATACCGGGGAGCTGTTTTTT.

The chain employs TRBV5-1 and TRBJ1-4, with D tentatively TRBD1 (5 bases). This CDR3 is built from 10 residues. V was pared by 4 bases and J by 14 bases, with 9 bases between. Germline loops: CDR1 SGHRS, CDR2 YFSETQ. Here the CDR3 reads CASSRGWLFF. CDR3 sequence (DNA): TGCGCCAGCAGCCGGGGGTGGCTGTTTTTT.

V usage is TRBV7-9 and J usage is TRBJ2-3; possibly TRBD2 for D (5 bases). The CDR3 has 15 amino acids. From germline, CDR1 is SEHNR and CDR2 FQNEAQ (reference sequence). V was clipped by 1 base and J by 5 bases, with 13 bases between them. The CDR3 loop reads CASSLDPGSGDTQYF. CDR3 DNA sequence: TGTGCCAGCAGCTTAGACCCGGGGTCGGGAGATACGCAGTATTTT.

V is TRBV9 and J is TRBJ1-1, with D possibly TRBD1 on 6 matching bases. The V gene lost 3 bases and the J gene lost 4 bases, with 16 bases spanning the gap. CDR3 length equals 15 residues. Germline loops: CDR1 SGDLS, CDR2 YYNGEE. DNA of the CDR3: TGTGCCAGCAGCGGACCCACAGGGTGGGGCACTGAAGCTTTCTTT. This gives the protein CASSGPTGWGTEAFF.

The rearrangement links TRBV27 to TRBJ2-1; weak D call: TRBD2 (6 bases). V was cut by 2 bases and J by 15 bases, with 14 bases left in between. The length of the CDR3 is 12 residues. Germline V gives CDR1 MNHEY, CDR2 SMNVEV (reference sequence). Here the CDR3 DNA reads TGTGCCAGCAGTTTAGGTAGTCAGGGACTGTTCTTC. Its translation is CASSLGSQGLFF.

This clone was seen more than once but under ten times. J is TRBJ1-6 and V is TRBV7-8, with D possibly being TRBD1 (6 bases). The CDR3 runs to 17 residues. Germline V lookup: CDR1 SGHVS, CDR2 FQNEAQ. V lost 4 bases and J 3 bases, leaving 16 bases between the germline ends. As DNA, the CDR3 is TGTGCCAGCAGCTCCTACAGGGTTCCCGGCTATAATTCACCCCTCCACTTT. It specifies CASSSYRVPGYNSPLHF.

The J gene is TRBJ2-5, the V gene TRBV29-1; D perhaps matches TRBD2 (7 bases). Germline assignment: CDR1 SQVTM and CDR2 ANQGSEA. V was clipped by 6 bases and J by 5 bases, with 13 bases between them. The CDR3 has 12 amino acids. CDR3 region: CSVTQGGETQYF. For the CDR3, the DNA is TGCAGCGTCACACAGGGAGGGGAGACCCAGTACTTC. The full variable domain, completed using reference TRBV29-1 and TRBJ2-5, is SAVISQKPSRDICQRGTSLTIQCQVDSQVTMMFWYRQQPGQSLTLIATANQGSEATYESGFVIDKFPISRPNLTFSTLTVSNMSPEDSSIYLCSVTQGGETQYFGPGTRLLVL.

The V gene is TRBV10-2, the J gene TRBJ2-5, with D tentatively TRBD2 (6 bases). From germline, CDR1 is WSHSY and CDR2 SAAADI. V was cut by 7 bases and J by 5 bases, with 17 bases left in between. The CDR3 spans 14 residues. Written as DNA, the CDR3 is TGCGCCAGCACCGGAGGGCAGGTCGGGGAGACCCAGTACTTC. This sequence encodes CASTGGQVGETQYF.

This sequence joins TRBV9 and TRBJ2-2; D is possibly TRBD2 (6 bases). V lost 0 bases and J lost 0, with 9 bases in between. The germline V gene encodes CDR1 SGDLS and CDR2 YYNGEE. CDR3 length: 16 amino acids. The CDR3 DNA follows: TGTGCCAGCAGCGTAGAGGCGGGACCGAACACCGGGGAGCTGTTTTTT. Residues: CASSVEAGPNTGELFF.